This TCR beta chain was retrieved from a study of patients and donors after allogeneic stem cell transplantation. Trimming shortened V by 7 bases and J by 4 bases, and 17 bases separated the two germline ends. The CDR3 sequence is 15 residues long. Each CDR3 protein is one row after TCRdb ran MiXCR on the RT-PCR reads. The sample yields around 200,000 distinct CDR3 sequences, around 40% seen once. The table lists this clonotype with a few counts. Material: blood, either unsorted or a sorted T cell fraction (not recorded which). The source is a human donor who was either an allogeneic HSCT recipient or a stem cell or donor lymphocyte infusion donor (not recorded which). It is not recorded whose cells these are; they may come from a transplant donor. The rearrangement joins TRBV12-3 or TRBV12-4 to TRBJ1-5; D unclear. CDR3 sequence (DNA): TGTGCCAGCACCCTTAGAGGAGGATGGAATCAGCCCCAGCATTTT. Amino acids: CASTLRGGWNQPQHF.